This paragraph covers one T cell receptor beta chain sequence. Its antigen is not known. Generated by immunoSEQ multiplex PCR, the TCRdb table keeps only in-frame clones and is missing some. Counted here are over 85,000 clones, roughly 93% occurring once; the ten biggest clones make up 0.46%. The CDR3 is 14 amino acids. V shed 5 bases and J shed 5 bases, with 15 bases lying between them. Germline V gives CDR1 SGHAT, CDR2 FQNNGV. This record comes from a study of Tregs in tolerant kidney transplant recipients. Study information: Recipients received nonmyeloablative bone marrow transplants from related graft donors, with transient mixed chimerism. Overall study results and limits: Donor-specific Treg expansion exceeded global Treg expansion in tolerant patients, suggesting antigen drive.

The receptor was isolated from a human donor who received a combined kidney and bone marrow transplant. The gene calls are TRBV11-2 and TRBJ1-2, with D maybe TRBD1 (6 bases). The sample here was CD4+ T cells from blood, taken before the transplant. The CDR3 nucleotides are TGTGCCAGCAGCCCCGGGGACAACCAATATGGCTACACCTTC. It specifies CASSPGDNQYGYTF.